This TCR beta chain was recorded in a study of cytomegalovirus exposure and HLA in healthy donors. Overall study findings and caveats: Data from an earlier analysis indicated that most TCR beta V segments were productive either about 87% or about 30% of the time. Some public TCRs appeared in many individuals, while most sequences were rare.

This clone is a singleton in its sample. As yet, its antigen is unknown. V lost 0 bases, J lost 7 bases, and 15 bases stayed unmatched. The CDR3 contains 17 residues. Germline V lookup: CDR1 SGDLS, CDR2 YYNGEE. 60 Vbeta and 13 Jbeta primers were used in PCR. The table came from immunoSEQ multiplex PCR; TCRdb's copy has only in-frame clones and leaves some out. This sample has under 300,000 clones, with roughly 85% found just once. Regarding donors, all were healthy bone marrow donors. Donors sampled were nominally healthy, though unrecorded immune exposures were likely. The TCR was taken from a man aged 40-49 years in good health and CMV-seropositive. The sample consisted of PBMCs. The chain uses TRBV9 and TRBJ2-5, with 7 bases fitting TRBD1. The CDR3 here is CASSVEMTGSILGTQYF. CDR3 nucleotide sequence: TGTGCCAGCAGCGTAGAGATGACAGGGTCCATTCTGGGGACCCAGTACTTC.